Below, one T cell receptor beta chain is given with its context. Its cognate antigen has yet to be identified. No base qualities exist here, and no much larger clone lies one base off it. This sample is drawn from a study of shared clonotypes between healthy human individuals (dated by TCRdb to 2018 to 2021). In the study overall: The cohort included a few men and two women between 18 and 49 years of age. To increase sequencing depth and limit assay-specific biases, TCR repertoire library preparation and sequencing were carried out by different laboratories using diverse techniques. For each donor, CD4 naive and CD4 memory were each given three plates, CD8 naive was given two plates, and CD8 memory was given one plate. Each donor's leukapheresis produced roughly between roughly 0.85 and 10 billion PBMCs. The study deeply sequenced blood TCR repertoires of about 5 healthy adults to estimate repertoire size and the extent of clonotype sharing between individuals.

CDR1 and CDR2 are read off the germline V gene as ENHRY and SYGVKD. Trimming takes 9 bases off V and 6 bases off J; junction bases not matched to a gene: 10. Including the terminal cysteine and phenylalanine, the CDR3 comprises 14 residues. The CDR3 DNA has 42 bases and is translated from base 1. Using the deep immunoSEQ assay, TCR CDR3 regions were amplified from genomic DNA by multiplex PCR. For each cell subset, the extracted genomic DNA was distributed evenly across all wells of several immunoSEQ 96-well plates, and each plate served as one replicate. Each replicate PCR for sorted subsets received about 200 ng genomic DNA, equal to tens of thousands of T cell genomes. Purified libraries were quantified with a Qubit 3.0 fluorometer, sized on a Bioanalyzer 2100, and re-quantified with the KAPA Library Quantification kit. A separate single-read 150-cycle Illumina NextSeq 550 flow cell was used to sequence each immunoSEQ 96-well plate. The source study handled its data this way. The immunoSEQ output contained only junctional sequences without quality scores, so filtering could not match that applied to full-length reads. Sequences were annotated with PyIR, a Python wrapper for IgBLAST v1.9, using IMGT germline references to assign V/J genes and CDR3. Reads were filtered out if the reads had weak V/J assignments (E-value above 1e-6), no CDR3, stop codons, out-of-frame junctions, or ambiguous translated residues. V3J clonotypes were defined as sequences sharing the same inferred V gene, J gene, and CDR3 amino acid sequence. To compute the percentage overlap between repertoires, the number of shared unique clonotypes was divided by the size of the smaller repertoire. RTK rarefaction, the Chao1 estimator, and Recon v2.1 estimates of unobserved clonotypes were used to assess repertoire richness. OLGA was used to compute generation probabilities for all TCRbeta clonotypes that the gDNA method yielded from a handful of donors. In its TCRdb copy, this immuneACCESS table keeps in-frame sequences only and misses some clones. Where compared with another copy, unresolved V genes explain less than half of these, and the others have no known cause. For V, J and clone size, that table is used; D and trimming come from the DNA. The sample table holds about a million clones, of which approximately 76% were seen once. The ten biggest clones cover roughly 1.5% of the sample.

The donors were healthy, HIV-negative adults with no recently reported acute infections or vaccinations. Only Caucasian adults living in Nashville, Tennessee, USA were represented among the donors. Magnetic negative selection was used to enrich CD4+ T cells, after which naive cells were positively selected on CD45RA and the negative fraction became the memory subset. Blood was obtained by leukapheresis, after which PBMCs were separated by Ficoll-Histopaque density gradient centrifugation and cryopreserved in liquid nitrogen vapor phase. Analytical flow cytometry was used to check the purity and quantity of each magnetically sorted T cell population. From each sorted fraction, genomic DNA was isolated and quantified by UV absorbance on a Nanodrop 2000c. On the study overall, not on this receptor specifically: Naive subsets generally had larger estimated clonotype richness than memory subsets did. Pairwise subsampling led to the expectation that sequencing depth would affect the degree of clonotype sharing among donors. When four donors were compared, the shared fraction of clonotypes was 5% to 6.5% for naive CD4, 3.5% to 4% for naive CD8, 2% to 2.5% for memory CD4, and 0.4% for memory CD8. Incomplete sequencing was indicated by rarefaction of sorted-subset datasets, despite the large sequencing depth. Sampling was restricted to blood, and TCR repertoires in tissues likely differ from the TCR repertoires found in blood. Clonotypes shared by all four sorted-subset donors showed higher generation probabilities than non-shared clonotypes. Because the study included a small number of donors, the genetic and exposure-history diversity represented was limited.

This clonotype was obtained from a man aged 18 to 29 in good health. Sequenced: memory CD4+ T cells sorted from blood. The label giving this sample's cell subset or site can be read as: CD45RA-negative fraction. The V and J genes are TRBV10-3 and TRBJ1-5, with 8 junctional bases fitting TRBD1. The nucleotides read TGTGCCATTTCCTGGGACGGACAGGGTCAGCCCCAGCATTTT. The translation is CAISWDGQGQPQHF.